This TCR beta chain was captured by sequencing in a study of CD4 and CD8 cells across lung adenocarcinoma regions. TCRdb re-derived calls from the PCR reads in MiXCR, one entry per CDR3 protein. The table shows approximately 17,000 distinct CDR3 sequences, with 46% occurring only once. This CDR3 spans 13 amino acids. The V end was cut by 5 bases, the J end by 4 bases, with 9 bases between. This clonotype was seen a few times. This receptor was identified in a male donor with lung adenocarcinoma. The CD4 and CD8 labels of this study may be unreliable. Sequenced material: CD4+ T cells from the margin of a lung tumor. The chain joins TRBV12-3 or TRBV12-4 to TRBJ2-1, with D maybe TRBD2 (6 bases). The DNA for the CDR3 is TGTGCCAGCAGTCGGGACTCTTACAATGAGCAGTTCTTC. As protein: CASSRDSYNEQFF.